This T cell receptor beta chain was recorded in a study of T cells in Graves' hyperthyroidism and ophthalmopathy. Whole-study findings and limits: Most clonotypes expanded in thyroid above 0.001 were likewise present in blood.

Germline V gene data show CDR1 as MDHEN and CDR2 as SYDVKM. The CDR3 loop spans 10 amino acids. V shed 3 bases and J shed 12 bases, with 9 bases lying between them. The table lists this clonotype with many counts. The target antigen is unknown. TCR beta CDR3 sequences were amplified from RNA transcripts. HTBI primers drove first-round RT-PCR of the TCR CDR3. TCRdb fed the multiplex PCR reads into MiXCR, producing one record per CDR3 protein. The sample has approximately 610,000 distinct CDR3 sequences; about 15% are singletons. The gene calls are TRBV28 and TRBJ2-7; unclear D gene. This TCR was recovered from a woman aged 35 to 49 with Graves' ophthalmopathy. Sequences were obtained from blood. This chain's CDR3 is CASSFYAGYF. CDR3 DNA: TGTGCCAGCAGTTTTTACGCAGGGTACTTC.